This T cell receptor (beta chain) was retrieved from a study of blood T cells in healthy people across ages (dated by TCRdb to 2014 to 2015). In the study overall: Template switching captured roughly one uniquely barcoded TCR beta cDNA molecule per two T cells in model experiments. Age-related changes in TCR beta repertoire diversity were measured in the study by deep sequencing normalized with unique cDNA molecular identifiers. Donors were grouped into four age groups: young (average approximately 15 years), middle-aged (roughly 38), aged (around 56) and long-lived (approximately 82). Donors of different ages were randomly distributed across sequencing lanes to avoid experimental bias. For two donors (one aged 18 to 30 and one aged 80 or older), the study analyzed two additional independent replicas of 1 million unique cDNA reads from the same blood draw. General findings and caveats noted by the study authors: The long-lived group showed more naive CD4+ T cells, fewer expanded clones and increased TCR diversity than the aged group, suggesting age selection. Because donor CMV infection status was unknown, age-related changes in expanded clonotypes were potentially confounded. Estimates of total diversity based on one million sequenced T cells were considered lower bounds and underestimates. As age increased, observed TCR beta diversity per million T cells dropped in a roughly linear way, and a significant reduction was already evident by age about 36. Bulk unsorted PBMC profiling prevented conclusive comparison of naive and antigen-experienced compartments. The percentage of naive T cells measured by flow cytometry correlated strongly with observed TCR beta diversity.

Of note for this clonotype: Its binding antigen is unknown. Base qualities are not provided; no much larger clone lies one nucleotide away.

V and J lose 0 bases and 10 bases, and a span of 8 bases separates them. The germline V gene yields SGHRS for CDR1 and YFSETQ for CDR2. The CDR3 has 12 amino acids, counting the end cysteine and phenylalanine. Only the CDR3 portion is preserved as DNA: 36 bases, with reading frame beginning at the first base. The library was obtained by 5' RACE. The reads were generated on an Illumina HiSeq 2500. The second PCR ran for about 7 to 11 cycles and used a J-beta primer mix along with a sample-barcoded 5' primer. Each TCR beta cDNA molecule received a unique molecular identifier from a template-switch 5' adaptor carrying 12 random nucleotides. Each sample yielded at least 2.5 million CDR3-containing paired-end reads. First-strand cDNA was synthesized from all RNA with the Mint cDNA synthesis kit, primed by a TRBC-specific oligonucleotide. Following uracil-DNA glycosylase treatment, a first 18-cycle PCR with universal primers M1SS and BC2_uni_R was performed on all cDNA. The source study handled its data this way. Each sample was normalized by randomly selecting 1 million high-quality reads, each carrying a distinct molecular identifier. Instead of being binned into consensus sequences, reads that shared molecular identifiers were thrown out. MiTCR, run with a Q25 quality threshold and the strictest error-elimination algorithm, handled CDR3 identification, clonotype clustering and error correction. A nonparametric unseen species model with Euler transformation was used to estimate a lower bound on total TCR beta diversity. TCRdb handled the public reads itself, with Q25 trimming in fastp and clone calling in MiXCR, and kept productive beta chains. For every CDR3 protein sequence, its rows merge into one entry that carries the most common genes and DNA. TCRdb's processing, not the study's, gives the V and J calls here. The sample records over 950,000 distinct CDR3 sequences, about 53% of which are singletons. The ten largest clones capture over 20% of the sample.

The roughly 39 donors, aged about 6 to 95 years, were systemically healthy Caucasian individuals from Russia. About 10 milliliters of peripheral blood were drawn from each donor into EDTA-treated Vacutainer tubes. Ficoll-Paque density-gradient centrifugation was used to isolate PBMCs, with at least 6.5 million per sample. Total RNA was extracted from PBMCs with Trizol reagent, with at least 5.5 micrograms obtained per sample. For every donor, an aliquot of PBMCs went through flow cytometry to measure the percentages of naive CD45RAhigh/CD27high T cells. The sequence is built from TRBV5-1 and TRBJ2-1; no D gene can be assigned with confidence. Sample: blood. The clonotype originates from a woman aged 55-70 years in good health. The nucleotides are TGCGCCAGCAGCTTGGAGTTTAGCGAGCAGTTCTTC. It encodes CASSLEFSEQFF.